This record covers a single TCR beta chain. The antigen is unknown. The data stem from a study of CD8+ T cells in alopecia areata. Treatment reported: oral pan-JAK inhibitor, 5-10 mg twice daily. Lesional scalp punch biopsies and peripheral blood came from alopecia areata patients. CDR1 is SEHNR and CDR2 is FQNEAQ in the germline V gene (reference sequence). Unmatched junction bases numbered 6, after V lost 5 bases and J lost 3 bases. The CDR3 loop spans 14 amino acids. Notes on the study in general: Having just one nonresponder leaves the connection between baseline CD8+ expansion and response unresolved.

cDNA prepared by RNA extraction and subsequent reverse transcription served as the template for sequencing. TCRdb's table, derived via immunoSEQ multiplex PCR, lists solely in-frame clones and lacks some. This sample has 170,000 or so clones; roughly 50% occur once, and the top ten carry roughly an eighth. The chain carries TRBV7-9 and TRBJ1-2, with 7 bases lining up with TRBD1. The receptor comes from a human donor with alopecia areata. The sample consisted of CD8+ T cells sorted from blood, taken at week 24, from a patient treated with tofacitinib. CDR3 nucleotide sequence: TGTGCCAGCAGCGACAGGGCGAGGGACTATGGCTACACCTTC. It translates to CASSDRARDYGYTF.